This T cell receptor beta chain was obtained from a study of shared T cell receptors in the human thymus. Generated by immunoSEQ multiplex PCR, the TCRdb table keeps only in-frame clones and is missing some. The sample has some 660,000 clones, approximately 87% seen once. There are 16 residues in the CDR3. CDR1 is SGHVS and CDR2 is FQNEAQ in the germline V gene. J gave up 1 base and V 5 bases, and 8 bases lay outside the gene matches. This same sample was also part of a study on human thymus T cells. From that study: Corrective heart surgery yielded the resections from which the thymus tissue came.

The chain recombines TRBV7-8 with TRBJ1-5, with 7 bases lining up with TRBD1. The sample taken for sequencing was thymocytes. The TCR originated in a boy under two years old with a congenital heart defect. The DNA of the CDR3 is TGTGCCAGCAGCCGAATCACAGGGGTGAGCAATCAGCCCCAGCATTTT. Amino acids: CASSRITGVSNQPQHF.